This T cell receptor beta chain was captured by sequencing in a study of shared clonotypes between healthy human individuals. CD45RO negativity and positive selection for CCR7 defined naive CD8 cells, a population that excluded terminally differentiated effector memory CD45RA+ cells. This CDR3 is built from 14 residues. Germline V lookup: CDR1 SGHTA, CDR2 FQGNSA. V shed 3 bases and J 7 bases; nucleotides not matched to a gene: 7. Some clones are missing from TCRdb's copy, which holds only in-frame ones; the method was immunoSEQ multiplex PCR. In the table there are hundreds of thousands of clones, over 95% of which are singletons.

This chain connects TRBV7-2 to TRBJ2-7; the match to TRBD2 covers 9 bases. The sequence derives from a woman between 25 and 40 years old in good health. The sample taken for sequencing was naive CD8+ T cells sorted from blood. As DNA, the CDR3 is TGTGCCAGCAGCTTTGGAATTGGACTAGCGGAGCAGTACTTC. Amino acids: CASSFGIGLAEQYF.